A single sample is the source of the 31 T cell receptor beta chains below, sequenced in a study of blood T cell repertoires in COVID-19. The repertoire was sequenced with immunoSEQ multiplex PCR; TCRdb's copy has only in-frame clones and lacks some. The table has under 150,000 clones, over 70% seen once. The sequenced sample was peripheral blood. Every receptor here comes from a man older than 75 with active or convalescent COVID-19.

V usage is TRBV24-1 and J usage is TRBJ2-3, with TRBD2 matching over 11 bases. This CDR3 region has 18 residues. Germline V gene sequence: CDR1 KGHDR, CDR2 SFDVKD. After removal of 2 bases from V and 0 bases from J, the junction contained 6 bases not matched to a gene. CDR3 amino acids: CATSDSSGGFSSTDTQYF. The CDR3 DNA reads as TGTGCCACCAGTGATTCTAGCGGGGGGTTCTCTAGCACAGATACGCAGTATTTT.

The chain uses TRBV5-1 and TRBJ2-2, with 9 nucleotides matching TRBD1. The CDR3 has 15 residues. Looked up from germline, CDR1 is SGHRS and CDR2 is YFSETQ. Trimming took 6 bases from V and 3 from J; bases not matched to a gene: 6. The CDR3 coding sequence is TGCGCCAGCACTAAGGACAGGGGCGACACCGGGGAGCTGTTTTTT. This gives the protein CASTKDRGDTGELFF. Full variable domain (outside the CDR3, taken from reference TRBV5-1 and TRBJ2-2): KAGVTQTPRYLIKTRGQQVTLSCSPISGHRSVSWYQQTPGQGLQFLFEYFSETQRNKGNFPGRFSGRQFSNSRSEMNVSTLELGDSALYLCASTKDRGDTGELFFGEGSRLTVL.

V gene TRBV4-3 combines with J gene TRBJ2-6; 11 positions match TRBD1. The CDR3 sequence is 18 residues long. Trimming removed 3 bases from V and 0 bases from J; junction bases left unmatched: 4. Germline V gene sequence: CDR1 LGHNA, CDR2 YSLEER. The CDR3 is CASSHFGTGGSGANVLTF. CDR3 sequence (DNA): TGCGCCAGCAGCCACTTCGGGACAGGGGGCTCTGGGGCCAACGTCCTGACTTTC.

V gene TRBV6-2 or TRBV6-3 combines with J gene TRBJ2-7, with unresolved D. Trimming shortened V by 5 bases and J by 3 bases, and 8 bases separated the two germline ends. From germline, CDR1 is MNHEY and CDR2 SVGEGT. This CDR3 contains 12 residues. CDR3 amino acids: CASSRVSYEQYF. The CDR3 DNA follows: TGTGCCAGCAGTCGTGTCAGCTACGAGCAGTACTTC.

The chain uses TRBV9 and TRBJ1-2; the D gene is possibly TRBD1 (5 bases). V lost 4 bases and J 3 bases, leaving 13 bases between the germline ends. CDR3 length: 14 amino acids. Germline CDR1 and CDR2: SGDLS and YYNGEE. CDR3 in amino acids: CASSPSGGDYGYTF. The CDR3 bases are TGTGCCAGCAGCCCGAGTGGGGGGGACTATGGCTACACCTTC.

The chain recombines TRBV6-4 with TRBJ2-2; 9 bases agree with TRBD2. CDR3 length: 16 amino acids. Germline CDR1 MRHNA, CDR2 SNTAGT. V shed 0 bases, J shed 5 bases, and the junction held 4 bases outside the gene matches. The CDR3 spells CASSDSASGATGELFF. CDR3 DNA: TGTGCCAGCAGTGACTCGGCTAGCGGGGCAACCGGGGAGCTGTTTTTT.

The chain recombines TRBV12-3 or TRBV12-4 with TRBJ2-7; D unclear. V was shortened by 0 bases and J by 5 bases, with 8 bases between the two germline ends. CDR3 length equals 13 residues. The CDR3 DNA follows: TGTGCCAGCAGTTTAGCGTCTATTGACGAGCAGTACTTC. Protein sequence: CASSLASIDEQYF.

This chain joins TRBV28 and TRBJ2-3; D is perhaps TRBD1 (6 bases). V was trimmed by 6 bases and J by 6 bases, leaving 13 bases between them. This CDR3 is 13 amino acids long. Germline V gene lookup returns CDR1 MDHEN and CDR2 SYDVKM. CDR3 loop: CASRDTGWDTQYF. In DNA form, the CDR3 reads TGTGCCAGCAGGGACACAGGGTGGGATACGCAGTATTTT.

The rearrangement links TRBV2 to TRBJ1-3; the match to TRBD1 covers 7 bases. The CDR3 extends over 14 amino acids. Germline CDR1 and CDR2: SNHLY and FYNNEI. J was trimmed by 0 bases and V by 7 bases; bases with no gene match: 3. This CDR3 is CASTGDSSGNTIYF. The DNA for the CDR3 is TGTGCCAGCACTGGGGACAGCTCTGGAAACACCATATATTTT.

V is TRBV2 and J is TRBJ2-2; the D gene is possibly TRBD1 (6 bases). The CDR3 has 18 amino acids. Trimming took off 5 bases at V and 4 bases at J, with 23 bases between the two ends. Germline CDR1 is SNHLY and CDR2 is FYNNEI. CDR3 sequence: CASSTVSSTGTLTGELFF. The CDR3, as DNA: TGTGCCAGCAGTACTGTCAGCTCAACCGGGACACTCACCGGGGAGCTGTTTTTT.

The V and J genes are TRBV20-1 and TRBJ2-5; 7 bases line up with TRBD2. V was clipped by 3 bases and J by 5 bases; unmatched bases: 6. The germline V gene has CDR1 DFQATT and CDR2 SNEGSKA (reference sequence). The CDR3 is made up of 13 amino acids. The CDR3 sequence: CSASYREGETQYF. The DNA for the CDR3 is TGCAGTGCTAGTTATAGGGAGGGGGAGACCCAGTACTTC.

This clone has a handful of counts. The V call is TRBV18, the J call TRBJ1-5, with D perhaps matching TRBD1 (6 bases). The CDR3 covers 16 residues. V dropped 0 bases and J dropped 9 bases, with 18 bases sitting between them. Germline V gene sequence: CDR1 KGHSH, CDR2 LQKENI. As DNA, the CDR3 is TGTGCCAGCTCACCACCGAATTTGGGGGCTGAGGGGCCCCAGCATTTT. Its translation is CASSPPNLGAEGPQHF.

The chain has TRBV11-1 and TRBJ2-3; TRBD1 matches at 7 bases. The V and J ends lost 0 bases and 0 bases, in that order; junction bases with no gene match: 3. CDR1 SGHAT and CDR2 FQDESV come from the germline V gene (reference sequence). This CDR3 region has 16 residues. CDR3 amino acids: CASSLARGQSTDTQYF. The CDR3 DNA reads TGTGCCAGCAGCTTAGCCCGGGGACAGAGCACAGATACGCAGTATTTT.

V usage is TRBV9 and J usage is TRBJ1-1, with D tentatively TRBD1 (5 bases). The CDR3 has 15 residues. The ends were cut back, 4 bases at V and 0 bases at J, with 13 bases in the middle. From germline, CDR1 is SGDLS and CDR2 YYNGEE. CDR3 sequence (DNA): TGTGCCAGCAGCCCTCGCGGGACGGTGAACACTGAAGCTTTCTTT. Encoded protein: CASSPRGTVNTEAFF.

The V gene is TRBV24-1, the J gene TRBJ1-2, with 8 bases fitting TRBD1. Germline CDR1 is KGHDR and CDR2 is SFDVKD. Trimming took 5 bases from V and 9 from J; bases not matched to a gene: 7. The CDR3 contains 13 residues. The CDR3 DNA reads TGTGCCACCAGTGCCGCCAGGGGGCCGAGCTACACCTTC. Its translation is CATSAARGPSYTF.

The gene calls are TRBV19 and TRBJ1-4; TRBD1 matches at 7 bases. Germline V gives CDR1 LNHDA, CDR2 SQIVND (reference sequence). J lost 4 bases, V lost 3 bases, and 5 bases had no gene match. The length of the CDR3 is 15 residues. CDR3 bases: TGTGCCAGTAGTATGAGGGGACAGCTTAATGAAAAACTGTTTTTT. As protein: CASSMRGQLNEKLFF.

This clone was observed a few times. The chain has TRBV27 and TRBJ2-3; unclear D gene. Germline V lookup: CDR1 MNHEY, CDR2 SMNVEV (reference sequence). V was trimmed by 4 bases and J by 8 bases, leaving 7 bases between them. The CDR3 sequence is 11 residues long. CDR3 DNA: TGTGCCAGCAGTTCGTCAGGTACGCAGTATTTT. Protein: CASSSSGTQYF.

J is TRBJ2-7 and V is TRBV18, with a tentative D call TRBD2 (5 bases). V lost 3 bases and J 2 bases, leaving 14 bases between the germline ends. Germline V gene data show CDR1 as KGHSH and CDR2 as LQKENI. The CDR3 runs to 15 residues. In nucleotides, the CDR3 is TGTGCCAGCTCACCTAGTCTGGACTCTCCCTACGAGCAGTACTTC. It translates to CASSPSLDSPYEQYF.

V gene TRBV28 combines with J gene TRBJ1-4, with D unclear. V dropped 1 base and J dropped 8 bases, with 5 bases sitting between them. From germline, CDR1 is MDHEN and CDR2 SYDVKM. The CDR3 length is 12 residues. CDR3 in amino acids: CASSLYQEKLFF. DNA for the CDR3: TGTGCCAGCAGTTTATATCAGGAAAAACTGTTTTTT.

This chain connects TRBV18 to TRBJ2-6; possibly TRBD1 for D (5 bases). In germline, CDR1 is KGHSH, CDR2 LQKENI. The CDR3 totals 15 residues. V was shortened by 3 bases and J by 3 bases, with 9 bases between the two germline ends. The chain's CDR3 is CASSPRVRGANVLTF. The CDR3 nucleotides read TGTGCCAGCTCACCCAGGGTCCGTGGGGCCAACGTCCTGACTTTC.

The chain combines TRBV2 with TRBJ1-1; weak D call: TRBD1 (6 bases). Germline V gene data show CDR1 as SNHLY and CDR2 as FYNNEI. With 5 bases removed from V and 5 bases from J, the gap between germline ends came to 12 bases. This CDR3 comprises 13 residues. CDR3 coding DNA: TGTGCCAGCAGTCCGAACCAGGGGACTGAAGCTTTCTTT. This sequence encodes CASSPNQGTEAFF. The full variable domain, with the rest looked up from reference TRBV2 and TRBJ1-1, is EPEVTQTPSHQVTQMGQEVILRCVPISNHLYFYWYRQILGQKVEFLVSFYNNEISEKSEIFDDQFSVERPDGSNFTLKIRSTKLEDSAMYFCASSPNQGTEAFFGQGTRLTVV.

This clone was counted a single time. V gene TRBV7-2 combines with J gene TRBJ2-5; TRBD2 agrees at 12 bases. The CDR3 covers 18 residues. V lost 5 bases to trimming and J lost 6 bases; unmatched junction nucleotides: 16. Germline V gives CDR1 SGHTA, CDR2 FQGNSA. CDR3 bases: TGTGCCAGCAGCCCCTCCCCCGGGGTACTAGCGGGGGGAAAGACCCAGTACTTC. It encodes CASSPSPGVLAGGKTQYF.

In its sample, this clone was seen a few times. This sequence joins TRBV28 and TRBJ1-4; 9 positions agree with TRBD1. Unmatched junction bases numbered 12, after V lost 5 bases and J lost 8 bases. From germline, CDR1 is MDHEN and CDR2 SYDVKM. The CDR3 sequence is 16 residues long. CDR3 sequence reads: CASSPPPGQGSEKLFF. The CDR3 coding sequence is TGTGCCAGCAGTCCGCCCCCGGGACAGGGCAGCGAAAAACTGTTTTTT.

The V and J genes are TRBV11-2 and TRBJ1-2; TRBD1 aligns across 8 bases. CDR1 SGHAT and CDR2 FQNNGV come from the germline V gene. The CDR3 loop spans 14 amino acids. The V and J ends lost 5 bases and 7 bases, in that order; junction bases with no gene match: 9. CDR3 loop: CASSALTGVVGYTF. In DNA form, the CDR3 reads TGTGCCAGCAGCGCCCTGACAGGGGTCGTTGGCTACACCTTC.

The rearrangement uses TRBV5-1 and TRBJ1-5; a weak D match, TRBD1 (6 bases). Germline-derived CDR1 and CDR2 are SGHRS and YFSETQ. This CDR3 has 15 residues. V lost 3 bases and J lost 0, with 10 bases in between. CDR3 in DNA: TGCGCCAGCAGCTCTACAGGGAATAGCAATCAGCCCCAGCATTTT. The encoded protein is CASSSTGNSNQPQHF.

This chain connects TRBV5-4 to TRBJ1-1, with TRBD1 identical over 9 bases. CDR1 is SGHNT, CDR2 YYREEE, per germline (reference sequence). The J segment lost 12 bases and the V segment lost 0 bases, leaving 12 bases of the junction unmatched. This CDR3 comprises 15 residues. The CDR3 coding sequence is TGTGCCAGCAGCTTGGCCGGGGGGACACAGGGGGCGTCTTTCTTT. Its protein is CASSLAGGTQGASFF.

The J gene is TRBJ1-1, the V gene TRBV18; 8 positions match TRBD1. The germline V gene encodes CDR1 KGHSH and CDR2 LQKENI. The CDR3 runs 13 residues. Losses at the gene ends were 5 bases for V and 4 bases for J; bases not matched to a gene: 3. The CDR3 DNA reads as TGTGCCAGCTCATCGGACAGGGCCACTGAAGCTTTCTTT. It is translated as CASSSDRATEAFF. The complete variable domain, with remaining parts taken from reference TRBV18 and TRBJ1-1, reads NAGVMQNPRHLVRRRGQEARLRCSPMKGHSHVYWYRQLPEEGLKFMVYLQKENIIDESGMPKERFSAEFPKEGPSILRIQQVVRGDSAAYFCASSSDRATEAFFGQGTRLTVV.

This chain connects TRBV9 to TRBJ1-2; 8 bases map to TRBD1. The CDR3 loop spans 13 amino acids. The V gene end was trimmed by 2 bases and the J gene end by 3 bases; junction bases not matched to a gene: 0. Germline loops: CDR1 SGDLS, CDR2 YYNGEE. As DNA, the CDR3 is TGTGCCAGCAGCGTGGGACAGGACTATGGCTACACCTTC. This encodes CASSVGQDYGYTF.

The rearrangement joins TRBV28 to TRBJ2-3; 8 bases line up with TRBD2. The V and J ends lost 8 bases and 4 bases, in that order; junction bases with no gene match: 8. The CDR3 runs 14 residues. Per germline, CDR1 MDHEN and CDR2 SYDVKM. CDR3 sequence reads: CASAGGLVADTQYF. In DNA form, the CDR3 reads TGTGCCAGCGCGGGGGGACTTGTCGCAGATACGCAGTATTTT.

The chain recombines TRBV24-1 with TRBJ1-1; no reliable D call. This CDR3 is 13 amino acids long. The V gene lost 1 base and the J gene lost 0 bases, with 2 bases spanning the gap. Germline loops: CDR1 KGHDR, CDR2 SFDVKD. The CDR3 DNA follows: TGTGCCACCAGTGATTTCATGAACACTGAAGCTTTCTTT. Its translation: CATSDFMNTEAFF.

The rearrangement joins TRBV11-2 to TRBJ2-7; no definite D call. V lost 3 bases to trimming and J lost 5 bases, with 5 bases between them. The length of the CDR3 is 11 residues. CDR1 and CDR2 (germline): SGHAT, FQNNGV. The CDR3 DNA sequence: TGTGCCAGCAGCTTTGGGCACGAGCAGTACTTC. It codes for CASSFGHEQYF.